Listed here are 2 T cell receptor beta chains from one sample, sequenced in a study of T cell clones after liver transplantation. Sequenced by immunoSEQ multiplex PCR; TCRdb stores in-frame clones only, minus some. Of 5,000 to 6,500 clones in the sample, 80% are singletons; the top ten hold about an eighth. The sample here was CD8+ T cells from blood, taken 45 to 46 months after liver transplant. The receptors derive from a human patient who received a liver transplant. Some of the T cells might come from the graft donor.

This clone showed up just once. The chain recombines TRBV27 with TRBJ2-7; 8 nucleotides agree with TRBD1. In germline, CDR1 is MNHEY, CDR2 SMNVEV (reference sequence). V dropped 3 bases and J dropped 5; count of bases not matched to a gene: 9. The CDR3 runs to 15 residues. The DNA of the CDR3 is TGTGCCAGCAGTTTCGGACAGGGCGGGGTCCACGAGCAGTACTTC. Translation: CASSFGQGGVHEQYF.

The J gene is TRBJ2-5, the V gene TRBV2, with D perhaps matching TRBD2 (6 bases). Germline V gives CDR1 SNHLY, CDR2 FYNNEI. The CDR3 totals 16 residues. Trimming removed 3 bases from V and 1 base from J, with 15 bases in between. The CDR3 sequence: CASSDSPGLLQETQYF. CDR3 DNA: TGTGCCAGCAGTGATAGCCCGGGACTTCTCCAAGAGACCCAGTACTTC.